This entry lists 7 T cell receptor beta chains sequenced from one sample in a study of blood T cell repertoires in COVID-19. TCRdb's table, derived via immunoSEQ multiplex PCR, lists solely in-frame clones and lacks some. The sample shows hundreds of thousands of clones, 80% to 90% of them seen only once. Sequences were obtained from peripheral blood. Receptors originate from a man aged 50 to 60 with COVID-19, enrolled during active disease.

The CDR3 DNA reads TGTGCCAGCAGTTACTCCCGGGATCCCAACTATGGCTACACCTTC. The encoded protein is CASSYSRDPNYGYTF. V gene TRBV6-5 combines with J gene TRBJ1-2; D not resolved. V shed 0 bases and J shed 2 bases, with 10 bases lying between them. The CDR3 covers 15 residues. CDR1 is MNHEY and CDR2 is SVGAGI in the germline V gene.

The V gene is TRBV15, the J gene TRBJ1-3, with unresolved D. Germline CDR1 is LNHNV and CDR2 is YYDKDF (reference sequence). Trimming cost V 0 bases and J 0 bases, with 9 bases left between them. The CDR3 spans 16 residues. In DNA form, the CDR3 reads TGTGCCACCAGCAGAGATAGTACCAACTCTGGAAACACCATATATTTT. It codes for CATSRDSTNSGNTIYF.

The gene calls are TRBV16 and TRBJ2-6; 7 bases align to TRBD1. With V trimmed by 4 bases and J by 4 bases, 10 bases remained unmatched. Germline CDR1 is KGHSY and CDR2 is FQNENV. This CDR3 contains 17 residues. The CDR3 sequence is CASSPPTGLEGANVLTF. For the CDR3, the DNA is TGTGCCAGCAGCCCCCCGACAGGGTTAGAGGGGGCCAACGTCCTGACTTTC. Drawing the rest from reference TRBV16 and TRBJ2-6, the complete variable domain is GEEVAQTPKHLVRGEGQKAKLYCAPIKGHSYVFWYQQVLKNEFKFLISFQNENVFDETGMPKERFSAKCLPNSPCSLEIQATKLEDSAVYFCASSPPTGLEGANVLTFGAGSRLTVL.

The chain combines TRBV5-1 with TRBJ2-1; a possible D gene is TRBD1 (6 bases). CDR3 size: 15 residues. The germline gives CDR1 SGHRS, CDR2 YFSETQ. The germline V and J ends were trimmed by 4 bases and 6 bases, with 17 bases remaining between them. The CDR3 reads CASSLGAPGINEQFF. The CDR3 DNA sequence: TGCGCCAGCAGCCTGGGGGCCCCAGGAATCAATGAGCAGTTCTTC.

V usage is TRBV7-6 and J usage is TRBJ2-3; weak D call: TRBD1 (6 bases). CDR1 and CDR2 from the germline V gene are SGHVS and FNYEAQ. Trimming left V 2 bases short and J 5 bases short, with 11 bases between. This CDR3 has 14 amino acids. The CDR3 bases are TGTGCCAGCAGCTTAACCCTAGGGGGAGATACGCAGTATTTT. Its translation: CASSLTLGGDTQYF. The complete variable domain, with remaining parts taken from reference TRBV7-6 and TRBJ2-3, reads GAGVSQSPRYKVTKRGQDVALRCDPISGHVSLYWYRQALGQGPEFLTYFNYEAQQDKSGLPNDRFSAERPEGSISTLTIQRTEQRDSAMYRCASSLTLGGDTQYFGPGTRLTVL.

This chain links TRBV10-1 with TRBJ2-3, with a weak D call TRBD1 (5 bases). Germline V CDR1 and CDR2: WNHNN, SYGVQD (reference sequence). The CDR3 totals 13 residues. V was trimmed by 0 bases and J by 10 bases, leaving 11 bases between them. CDR3 bases: TGCGCCAGCAGTGAGTCGCAGGGTGGACCGCAGTATTTT. Protein: CASSESQGGPQYF.

This chain joins TRBV4-3 and TRBJ2-2; 12 bases are a match to TRBD2. Trimming removed 0 bases from V and 4 bases from J; junction bases left unmatched: 9. The germline CDR1 and CDR2 sequences are LGHNA and YSLEER. The CDR3 is 19 amino acids. CDR3: CASSQDRLAGAPSTGELFF. The CDR3 DNA sequence: TGCGCCAGCAGCCAAGATCGACTAGCGGGGGCCCCGAGCACCGGGGAGCTGTTTTTT.